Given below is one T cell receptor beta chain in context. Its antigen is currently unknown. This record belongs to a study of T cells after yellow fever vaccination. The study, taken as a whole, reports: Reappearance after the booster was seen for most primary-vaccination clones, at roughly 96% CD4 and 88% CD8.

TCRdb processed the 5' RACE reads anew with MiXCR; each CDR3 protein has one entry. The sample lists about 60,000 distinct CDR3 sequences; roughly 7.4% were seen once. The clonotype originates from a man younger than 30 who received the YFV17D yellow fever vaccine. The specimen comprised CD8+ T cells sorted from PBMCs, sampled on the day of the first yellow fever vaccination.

CDR3 in DNA: TGTGCCAGTACCTTAGCGGCCAACTCCTACAATGAGCAGTTCTTC. Translated, it gives CASTLAANSYNEQFF. This chain links TRBV19 with TRBJ2-1, with D possibly TRBD2 on 6 matching bases. Trimming removed 7 bases from V and 0 bases from J, with 13 bases in between. The CDR3 runs 15 residues. Germline V gene sequence: CDR1 LNHDA, CDR2 SQIVND (reference sequence).